These T cell receptor beta chains were read from a single sample in a study of metastatic and nonmetastatic thyroid tumors. TCRdb reanalyzed the PCR reads via MiXCR. The profile shows 49,000 or so clones, about 25% of them singletons. What was sequenced was blood. The receptors derive from a male donor with papillary thyroid cancer or a benign thyroid nodule (not recorded which). Some clones in this sample may be carry-over from other donors' samples. The CDR3 runs from the conserved cysteine through the conserved F or W. The D gene is left open where the match is weak. Clone size is stated in some rows and not others, as once, few, many or a class when expanded.

clone_size j_call d_call v_call cdr3_aa cdr3_nt
medium-sized TRBJ1-5 . TRBV30 CAWGGPNQPQHF TGTGCCTGGGGCGGACCCAATCAGCCCCAGCATTTT
many TRBJ2-1 TRBD1 TRBV5-4 CASSTRTGSYNEQFF TGTGCCAGCAGCACCCGGACAGGGTCCTACAATGAGCAGTTCTTC
many TRBJ1-2 TRBD1 TRBV27 CASSSTGTGTNYGYTF TGTGCCAGCAGTTCCACCGGGACAGGCACAAACTATGGCTACACCTTC
once TRBJ2-7 . TRBV30 CAWSDGASYEQYF TGTGCCTGGAGCGACGGGGCCTCCTACGAGCAGTACTTC
. TRBJ1-1 . TRBV9 CASSAGQALNTEAFF TGTGCCAGCAGCGCTGGGCAGGCCTTGAACACTGAAGCTTTCTTT
. TRBJ1-2 . TRBV7-2 CASSLESFLYGYTF TGTGCCAGCAGCTTGGAGAGTTTTCTGTATGGCTACACCTTC
many TRBJ2-3 . TRBV11-2 CASSLWAPSTDTQYF TGTGCCAGCAGCTTATGGGCACCCAGCACAGATACGCAGTATTTT
few TRBJ2-6 . TRBV6-4 CASSDSGAGANVLTF TGTGCCAGCAGTGACTCAGGGGCTGGGGCCAACGTCCTGACTTTC
few TRBJ1-2 TRBD1 TRBV12-3/TRBV12-4 CASSHRDRDPNYGYTF TGTGCCAGCAGTCACCGGGACAGGGACCCTAACTATGGCTACACCTTC
few TRBJ1-2 TRBD1 TRBV27 CASSPSGQSTYGYTF TGTGCCAGCAGTCCCTCGGGACAGAGTACCTATGGCTACACCTTC
many TRBJ2-3 TRBD1 TRBV12-3/TRBV12-4 CASGDRASTDTQYF TGTGCCAGCGGGGACAGGGCAAGCACAGATACGCAGTATTTT
many TRBJ2-7 TRBD2 TRBV2 CASSPGTRVYEQYF TGTGCCAGCAGTCCCGGGACTAGGGTCTACGAGCAGTACTTC
. TRBJ2-7 . TRBV3-1 CASSPATGGGDEQYF TGTGCCAGCAGCCCGGCTACGGGGGGCGGGGACGAGCAGTACTTC
few TRBJ1-2 . TRBV12-3/TRBV12-4 CASSLAAESGSGYTF TGTGCCAGCAGTTTAGCGGCAGAATCAGGCAGTGGCTACACCTTC
many TRBJ2-7 . TRBV6-4 CATLRKDSSYEQYF TGTGCCACCTTGAGGAAGGACTCCTCCTACGAGCAGTACTTC
many TRBJ1-1 . TRBV5-1 CASSPPGSTEAFF TGCGCCAGCAGCCCGCCGGGGAGCACTGAAGCTTTCTTT
many TRBJ2-3 TRBD1 TRBV9 CASSLGTGGIADTQYF TGTGCCAGCAGCCTTGGGACAGGGGGGATAGCAGATACGCAGTATTTT
few TRBJ2-7 TRBD1 TRBV27 CASSRDRAYEQYF TGTGCCAGCAGTCGGGACAGGGCCTACGAGCAGTACTTC
many TRBJ2-3 TRBD1 TRBV24-1 CAAQGVSTDTQYF TGTGCCGCACAGGGGGTTAGCACAGATACGCAGTATTTT
. TRBJ2-7 . TRBV20-1 CSATKTGHSYEQYF TGCAGTGCTACCAAGACAGGTCACTCCTACGAGCAGTACTTC
many TRBJ1-2 . TRBV5-6 CASSLRALDYGYTF TGTGCCAGCAGCTTGCGGGCCCTTGACTATGGCTACACCTTC
. TRBJ2-5 TRBD1 TRBV11-3 CARRLQGEETQYF TGTGCCAGAAGACTACAGGGGGAAGAGACCCAGTACTTC
once TRBJ2-1 . TRBV5-1 CASSLRGAAYNEQFF TGCGCCAGCAGCTTGCGCGGAGCCGCCTACAATGAGCAGTTCTTC
medium-sized TRBJ2-7 TRBD2 TRBV7-8 CASSKAHLTSGNPYEQYF TGTGCCAGCAGCAAAGCCCACCTAACTAGCGGTAACCCCTACGAGCAGTACTTC
few TRBJ2-3 . TRBV6-2/TRBV6-3 CASSHSADWPGLSDTQYF TGTGCCAGCAGTCACTCCGCCGACTGGCCGGGCCTCTCAGATACGCAGTATTTT
many TRBJ2-5 TRBD1 TRBV7-2 CASSLFDRVGETQYF TGTGCCAGCAGCCTTTTCGACAGGGTTGGAGAGACCCAGTACTTC
medium-sized TRBJ1-6 . TRBV30 CAWRAQENVNSPLHF TGTGCCTGGAGGGCCCAGGAAAACGTTAATTCACCCCTCCACTTT
many TRBJ1-4 . TRBV7-9 CASSLGGGRPDEKLFF TGTGCCAGCAGCTTAGGGGGGGGGAGACCGGATGAAAAACTGTTTTTT
. TRBJ1-3 . TRBV12-3/TRBV12-4 CASSDQGLSGNTIYF TGTGCCAGCAGTGACCAGGGACTCTCTGGAAACACCATATATTTT
. TRBJ2-7 TRBD1 TRBV18 CASSPRTGLSYEQYF TGTGCCAGCTCACCCCGGACAGGTCTCTCCTACGAGCAGTACTTC
few TRBJ2-7 TRBD2 TRBV6-2/TRBV6-3 CASSSGAIGSVEQYF TGTGCCAGCAGCAGCGGGGCTATCGGGAGTGTCGAGCAGTACTTC
. TRBJ1-5 . TRBV3-1 CASSQEWGNQPQHF TGTGCCAGCAGCCAAGAGTGGGGGAACCAGCCCCAGCATTTT
many TRBJ2-5 . TRBV5-4 CASSLGSSQETQYF TGTGCCAGCAGCTTGGGCAGTTCCCAAGAGACCCAGTACTTC
many TRBJ2-5 . TRBV18 CASWPGSGASRDETQYF TGTGCCAGCTGGCCGGGTAGCGGAGCTTCGAGAGATGAGACCCAGTACTTC
many TRBJ1-2 . TRBV28 CASGSGIGSKGHGYTF TGTGCCAGCGGCTCCGGCATCGGTAGTAAAGGGCATGGCTACACCTTC
few TRBJ1-2 . TRBV27 CAITGQMCGYTF TGTGCCATCACAGGGCAAATGTGTGGCTACACCTTC
many TRBJ1-1 . TRBV2 CASSPIGNTEAFF TGTGCCAGCAGTCCTATCGGGAACACTGAAGCTTTCTTT
many TRBJ1-5 . TRBV7-9 CASSVQGGHEPQHF TGTGCCAGCAGCGTCCAGGGAGGGCATGAGCCCCAGCATTTT